These 31 T cell receptor beta chains were sequenced from one sample in a study of CD8 T cells in ankylosing spondylitis. TCRdb recomputed calls from the 5' RACE reads with MiXCR, one row per CDR3 protein. The sample holds 100,000 to 150,000 distinct CDR3 sequences, more than 6.5% seen once. Sequenced: blood, either unsorted or a sorted T cell fraction (not recorded which). Receptor source: a male donor with ankylosing spondylitis or in good health (not recorded which).

The count of this clonotype is one. The V and J genes are TRBV7-2 and TRBJ2-1; 10 nucleotides agree with TRBD2. Germline trimming cut 5 bases from V and 9 bases from J; bases unmatched to any gene: 10. The CDR3 totals 15 residues. Germline CDR1 SGHTA, CDR2 FQGNSA. CDR3 sequence (DNA): TGTGCCAGCAGCACAACTAGCGGGGCCTTTATTGAGCAGTTCTTC. Its protein product is CASSTTSGAFIEQFF.

This clonotype occurred many times. This chain uses TRBV19 with TRBJ2-1; 16 nucleotides agree with TRBD2. The CDR3 spans 21 residues. Germline CDR1 and CDR2: LNHDA and SQIVND (reference sequence). V was clipped by 3 bases and J by 5 bases; unmatched bases: 16. The chain's CDR3 is CASSINSWGLAGGTSNNEQFF. The CDR3 nucleotides are TGTGCCAGTAGTATTAACTCGTGGGGACTAGCGGGAGGGACGTCAAACAATGAGCAGTTCTTC.

This clonotype was counted ten times or more. The chain recombines TRBV10-3 with TRBJ2-7; the match to TRBD1 covers 9 bases. Trimming took 5 bases from V and 2 from J; bases not matched to a gene: 4. Germline assignment: CDR1 ENHRY and CDR2 SYGVKD. This CDR3 contains 14 residues. This CDR3 reads CAISRQGVTYEQYF. The CDR3 coding sequence is TGTGCCATCAGTAGACAGGGGGTTACCTACGAGCAGTACTTC.

This clonotype showed up many times. The V gene is TRBV20-1, the J gene TRBJ2-3, with 13 bases aligning to TRBD2. The J segment lost 1 base and the V segment lost 0 bases, leaving 1 base of the junction unmatched. The CDR3 runs 16 residues. CDR1 and CDR2 from the germline V gene are DFQATT and SNEGSKA (reference sequence). The CDR3 sequence is CSARDGTSGGTDTQYF. DNA for the CDR3: TGCAGTGCTAGAGACGGGACTAGCGGGGGCACAGATACGCAGTATTTT.

This clonotype occurred many times. V usage is TRBV7-2 and J usage is TRBJ1-2; D is unclear. Trimming pared 1 base from V and 0 bases from J, leaving 9 bases between. This CDR3 has 15 residues. Germline CDR1 SGHTA, CDR2 FQGNSA. CDR3 region: CASSLEAGANYGYTF. As DNA, the CDR3 is TGTGCCAGCAGCTTAGAGGCAGGAGCTAACTATGGCTACACCTTC.

This clonotype was counted at least ten times. The CDR3 coding sequence is TGTGCCAGCAGCTACTCGATTGGGGACATCGGGGGCTACACCTTC. Its protein product is CASSYSIGDIGGYTF. The chain joins TRBV7-2 to TRBJ1-2, with D perhaps matching TRBD1 (6 bases). V dropped 4 bases and J dropped 8 bases, with 20 bases sitting between them. Germline loops: CDR1 SGHTA, CDR2 FQGNSA. The CDR3 has 15 amino acids.

This clonotype was seen ten or more times. This chain links TRBV25-1 with TRBJ1-2; D is undetermined. The CDR3 spans 14 residues. CDR1 and CDR2 (germline): MGHDK, SYGVNS. Trimming took 3 bases from V and 5 from J, leaving 13 bases between them. The CDR3 nucleotides are TGTGCCAGCAGTGACGCTGGACCGGGGTATGGCTACACCTTC. Translation: CASSDAGPGYGYTF.

There are many counts of this clonotype. The V and J genes are TRBV20-1 and TRBJ1-1; TRBD1 agrees at 7 bases. The germline V gene has CDR1 DFQATT and CDR2 SNEGSKA (reference sequence). The CDR3 sequence is 15 residues long. The J segment lost 0 bases and the V segment lost 4 bases, leaving 8 bases of the junction unmatched. The CDR3 loop reads CSAKPMTGLNTEAFF. For the CDR3, the DNA is TGCAGTGCTAAACCAATGACAGGGTTGAACACTGAAGCTTTCTTT.

This clonotype came up many times. The gene calls are TRBV4-2 and TRBJ2-7; no clear D. This CDR3 is 14 amino acids long. Per the germline V gene, CDR1 is LGHNA and CDR2 is YNFKEQ. V was shortened by 4 bases and J by 0 bases, with 10 bases between the two germline ends. The CDR3 bases are TGTGCCAGCAGCCGGGTGGCAGCCTCCTACGAGCAGTACTTC. It translates to CASSRVAASYEQYF.

This clonotype was recorded at least ten times. The chain recombines TRBV19 with TRBJ2-1; TRBD1 or TRBD2 may be the D gene (5 bases each). With 5 bases removed from V and 3 bases from J, the gap between germline ends came to 14 bases. Germline lookup yields CDR1 LNHDA and CDR2 SQIVND (reference sequence). CDR3 length: 15 residues. This CDR3 reads CASSSGQGNYNEQFF. In DNA, the CDR3 is TGTGCCAGTAGTTCGGGGCAGGGTAACTACAATGAGCAGTTCTTC.

Ten or more counts support this clonotype. This sequence joins TRBV27 and TRBJ2-6; weak D call: TRBD1 (5 bases). There are 20 residues in the CDR3. Germline V gene lookup returns CDR1 MNHEY and CDR2 SMNVEV (reference sequence). Deletions cut 1 base from V and 2 bases from J, with 21 bases between. The CDR3 DNA follows: TGTGCCAGCAGTTTATATGGCTACCAGGGCCAAAAGACTGGGGCCAACGTCCTGACTTTC. Its translation is CASSLYGYQGQKTGANVLTF.

The chain carries TRBV27 and TRBJ2-3; D remains ambiguous. Germline CDR1 is MNHEY and CDR2 is SMNVEV (reference sequence). The CDR3 is 16 residues long. The V gene lost 0 bases and the J gene lost 1 base, with 11 bases spanning the gap. The CDR3 spells CASSLSKLEGTDTQYF. CDR3 nucleotide sequence: TGTGCCAGCAGTTTATCGAAGCTTGAGGGCACAGATACGCAGTATTTT.

This clonotype was seen ten or more times. The gene calls are TRBV20-1 and TRBJ1-4; 7 nucleotides agree with TRBD1. This CDR3 region has 15 residues. Trimming removed 6 bases from V and 3 bases from J; junction bases left unmatched: 10. Germline V CDR1 and CDR2: DFQATT, SNEGSKA (reference sequence). Written as DNA, the CDR3 is TGCAGTGCCCCAGGACAGGTCTTAGCTAATGAAAAACTGTTTTTT. Its protein is CSAPGQVLANEKLFF.

In this sample, this clonotype turned up many times. The chain carries TRBV5-1 and TRBJ2-1, with TRBD2 as a possible D gene (5 bases). Germline V gene lookup returns CDR1 SGHRS and CDR2 YFSETQ. V gave up 4 bases and J gave up 11 bases, with 31 bases separating them. The CDR3 spans 18 residues. The CDR3 bases are TGCGCCAGCAGCGCTCCGGCGGGCCCTGAGATGTACAATGATAAGCAGTTCTTC. Its translation: CASSAPAGPEMYNDKQFF.

This clonotype was detected ten times or more. The chain carries TRBV12-3 or TRBV12-4 and TRBJ1-1; the match to TRBD1 covers 8 bases. The CDR3 is made up of 14 amino acids. Losses at the gene ends were 6 bases for V and 3 bases for J; bases not matched to a gene: 6. As DNA, the CDR3 is TGTGCCAGCAGCCCCGGACAGGGTGACACTGAAGCTTTCTTT. Encoded protein: CASSPGQGDTEAFF.

This clonotype was counted many times. This sequence joins TRBV5-1 and TRBJ1-2; D remains unclear. The CDR3 is 12 amino acids. Trimming pared 0 bases from V and 6 bases from J, leaving 6 bases between. Germline assignment: CDR1 SGHRS and CDR2 YFSETQ. CDR3 amino acids: CASSLGGHGYTF. DNA for the CDR3: TGCGCCAGCAGCTTGGGCGGACATGGCTACACCTTC.

This clonotype was counted ten times or more. This CDR3 reads CASSQEGTAALEAFF. DNA of the CDR3: TGTGCCAGCAGCCAAGAAGGGACAGCCGCGCTTGAAGCTTTCTTT. The chain couples TRBV3-1 to TRBJ1-1; TRBD1 agrees at 7 bases. CDR1 and CDR2 (germline): LGHDT, YNNKEL (reference sequence). J lost 7 bases, V lost 0 bases, and 8 bases had no gene match. The CDR3 is 15 residues long.

This clonotype was observed many times. V and J are TRBV20-1 and TRBJ2-7; D may match TRBD1 or TRBD2 (6 bases each). The germline V gene encodes CDR1 DFQATT and CDR2 SNEGSKA (reference sequence). The CDR3 has 16 amino acids. V shed 2 bases and J shed 0 bases, with 17 bases lying between them. The DNA of the CDR3 is TGCAGTGCTAGACCCGGGGGCAGGACCCTCTCCTACGAGCAGTACTTC. Translated, it gives CSARPGGRTLSYEQYF.

This clonotype was counted many times. The V gene is TRBV20-1, the J gene TRBJ2-3; 14 nucleotides match TRBD2. The V and J ends lost 2 bases and 8 bases, in that order; junction bases with no gene match: 3. The CDR3 consists of 14 residues. The V gene's germline CDR1 is DFQATT and CDR2 SNEGSKA (reference sequence). CDR3 loop: CSARPGTSGSTQYF. CDR3 nucleotide sequence: TGCAGTGCTAGACCCGGGACTAGCGGGAGTACGCAGTATTTT.

The sample holds many counts of this clonotype. J is TRBJ1-4 and V is TRBV5-6; D unclear. This CDR3 has 19 residues. Trimming took 4 bases from V and 0 from J, leaving 22 bases between them. Germline loops: CDR1 SGHDT, CDR2 YYEEEE. In DNA form, the CDR3 reads TGTGCCAGCAGCCCCTTGCCGGCAGGAGAAGTTGCAACTAATGAAAAACTGTTTTTT. Residues: CASSPLPAGEVATNEKLFF.

This clonotype was observed many times. The chain recombines TRBV3-1 with TRBJ2-4; D possibly corresponds to TRBD2 (6 bases). This CDR3 region has 15 residues. V was pared by 3 bases and J by 4 bases, with 13 bases between. Germline loops: CDR1 LGHDT, CDR2 YNNKEL (reference sequence). The CDR3 region has the DNA TGTGCCAGCAGCCATGGGCTAGCGTGGAAAAACATTCAGTACTTC. This encodes CASSHGLAWKNIQYF.

This clonotype has a count of ten or more. The chain links TRBV10-3 to TRBJ2-5; 10 nucleotides agree with TRBD2. Trimming removed 6 bases from V and 2 bases from J; junction bases left unmatched: 6. The CDR3 contains 15 residues. The germline V gene encodes CDR1 ENHRY and CDR2 SYGVKD. The CDR3 DNA follows: TGTGCCATCAGGATTAGCGGGGGGCTACAAGAGACCCAGTACTTC. Its protein product is CAIRISGGLQETQYF.

This clonotype was seen repeatedly, ten times or more. The chain is built from TRBV30 and TRBJ1-2, with D unresolved. CDR3 length: 13 amino acids. Deletions cut 0 bases from V and 4 bases from J, with 9 bases between. The V gene's germline CDR1 is GTSNPN and CDR2 SVGIG (reference sequence). The CDR3 reads CAWSVLGSYGYTF. The CDR3 region has the DNA TGTGCCTGGAGTGTACTGGGTTCCTATGGCTACACCTTC.

This clonotype was detected many times. This rearrangement joins TRBV20-1 to TRBJ2-3, with 8 nucleotides matching TRBD2. The CDR3 is 14 residues long. V lost 5 bases and J lost 1; bases outside the gene matches: 5. The germline CDR1 and CDR2 sequences are DFQATT and SNEGSKA (reference sequence). This CDR3 reads CSAEAGEGTDTQYF. Here the CDR3 DNA reads TGCAGTGCTGAAGCGGGAGAAGGCACAGATACGCAGTATTTT.

Many counts were recorded for this clonotype. For the CDR3, the DNA is TGCGCCAGCAGCCCGGAAGGACAGTCTGTCTACGAGCAGTACTTC. It specifies CASSPEGQSVYEQYF. V usage is TRBV5-1 and J usage is TRBJ2-7; tentatively, D is TRBD1 (6 bases). This CDR3 is built from 15 residues. V was pared by 4 bases and J by 3 bases, with 17 bases between. The V gene's germline CDR1 is SGHRS and CDR2 YFSETQ.

The sample holds many counts of this clonotype. The rearrangement links TRBV27 to TRBJ2-1, with 14 bases fitting TRBD2. The CDR3 is made up of 16 amino acids. The V and J ends lost 5 bases and 4 bases, in that order; junction bases with no gene match: 4. Germline V gives CDR1 MNHEY, CDR2 SMNVEV (reference sequence). CDR3 nucleotides: TGTGCCAGCAGTCCGGGGACTAGCGGGGGTTACAATGAGCAGTTCTTC. This codes for CASSPGTSGGYNEQFF.

This clonotype was recorded at least ten times. The V gene is TRBV2, the J gene TRBJ2-3; 8 bases fit TRBD1. Germline assignment: CDR1 SNHLY and CDR2 FYNNEI. V shed 4 bases, J shed 0 bases, and the junction held 9 bases outside the gene matches. This CDR3 is 17 amino acids long. This chain's CDR3 is CASSVMRTGRSTDTQYF. DNA for the CDR3: TGTGCCAGCAGTGTCATGCGGACAGGGCGCAGCACAGATACGCAGTATTTT.

This clonotype was observed at least ten times. V and J are TRBV7-2 and TRBJ2-7; D not certain. V lost 5 bases, J lost 0 bases, and 5 bases lay in between. Germline values: CDR1 SGHTA, CDR2 FQGNSA. This CDR3 has 12 residues. CDR3 loop: CASSPNSYEQYF. DNA of the CDR3: TGTGCCAGCAGCCCCAACTCCTACGAGCAGTACTTC.

This clonotype showed up many times. This chain connects TRBV10-3 to TRBJ2-1; no firm D call. CDR1 is ENHRY, CDR2 SYGVKD, per germline. With 4 bases removed from V and 5 bases from J, the gap between germline ends came to 12 bases. The CDR3 length is 14 residues. This chain's CDR3 is CAISATLTNNEQFF. The CDR3 region has the DNA TGTGCCATCAGTGCTACACTCACCAACAATGAGCAGTTCTTC.

This clonotype appeared many times. This chain connects TRBV6-1 to TRBJ1-2, with 7 nucleotides matching TRBD1. V lost 5 bases to trimming and J lost 4 bases; unmatched junction nucleotides: 10. This CDR3 has 15 residues. Germline loops: CDR1 MNHNS, CDR2 SASEGT. CDR3 bases: TGTGCCAGCAGTACGAAGACAGGGCCGGGCTATGGCTACACCTTC. This encodes CASSTKTGPGYGYTF.

This clonotype was recorded many times. This chain connects TRBV20-1 to TRBJ2-7, with a possible D match to TRBD2 (5 bases). Germline V gene data show CDR1 as DFQATT and CDR2 as SNEGSKA (reference sequence). Trimming left V 0 bases short and J 3 bases short, with 12 bases between. The CDR3 contains 14 residues. CDR3 in DNA: TGCAGTGCTAGAGATCCCTCCGCGGGCTACGAGCAGTACTTC. Protein product: CSARDPSAGYEQYF.